This T cell receptor beta chain was identified during a study of vaccination effects on CD4 cells after COVID-19 (dated by TCRdb to between 2021 and 2024). About the investigation overall: Post-vaccine samples across the study were collected a median of 72 days after the second dose, with a range of 14 to 241. A total of 10 COVID-19 convalescent patients and a handful of SARS-CoV-2-naive healthy vaccine recipients were included in the full study. The Oncomine TCR Beta short-read assay on an Illumina iSeq 100 was used to sequence cultures from other donors in the study. SARS-CoV-2 spike-specific CD4+ TCR repertoires from before and after mRNA vaccination were compared in COVID-19 convalescent patients and in infection-naive vaccine recipients.

The germline V gene sets CDR1 to SGHDT and CDR2 to YYEEEE. Inclusive of the bounding cysteine and phenylalanine, the CDR3 is 14 residues long. CDR3 DNA is the only sequence kept; it has 42 bases, read in frame from the first base. Between the V and J ends, shortened by 1 base and 3 bases respectively, the junction contains 8 bases. As concerns this clone: Its antigen remains unidentified. Per-base quality was not reported, and no clone a single base away is much larger than it.

Library preparation used the immunoSEQ multiplex PCR assay. DNA from the CD4+ T cells that had been cultured and isolated underwent TCR beta CDR3 sequencing. The paper's processing steps were these. The analysis removed non-productive TCR sequences, trimmed reads to the CDR3 region, and retained only CDR3s that were 7 or more amino acids long. Antigen-specific clonotypes were identified with the MANAFEST web app by comparing expansion in peptide wells against reference cultures. For clones to be considered positive, expansion at FDR<0.05 versus reference and all other wells, an odds ratio above 5, and a frequency above 0.1% in two replicate wells were required. A clonotype was called cross-reactive if it was significantly expanded both in SARS-CoV-2 spike wells and in at least one common cold coronavirus spike condition. CDR3 similarity was assessed by Levenshtein distance using the stringdist R package, and unrooted trees were constructed with ape in R 3.6.1. TCRdb carries this immuneACCESS record with in-frame sequences only. Its versions omit some clonotypes, under half of them owing to an unresolved V gene in the studies checked, with the rest unexplained. D and trimming were read from the DNA, whereas the V and J calls and clone size are those reported in that table. The sample table contains roughly 34,000 clones; only one count was recorded for around 82% of them. Of the sample, about 1.6% is held by the ten largest clones.

In the ViraFEST assay, PBMC were stimulated with viral peptide pools, and TCR sequencing was then used to find antigen-specific CD4+ T cell clonotypes based on their expansion. After less than 13 days of culture, CD4+ T cells were isolated with the EasySep CD4+ T cell isolation kit. Each participant got two doses of an mRNA SARS-CoV-2 vaccine, either BNT162b2 or mRNA-1273. Negative nucleocapsid antibody results before and after vaccination confirmed that the healthy vaccine recipients had no prior SARS-CoV-2 infection. About 2.1 million PBMC per well were cultured in IMDM with about 5.1% human AB serum, 9 to 10 IU/ml IL-2 and gentamicin, plus 10 ug/ml peptides. On days 3 and 7, half of the culture medium was replaced with fresh IL-2-containing medium. Unless otherwise noted, each peptide stimulation condition was cultured in triplicate wells. PBMC were separated from whole blood using Ficoll-Paque Plus gradient centrifugation and were then either cryopreserved at -140C or used fresh. The overlapping peptide pools covered the spike proteins of SARS-CoV-2 and of the common cold coronaviruses HCoV-NL63, HCoV-OC43 and HCoV-229E. Genomic DNA was extracted from cultured CD4+ T cells with the QIAamp micro DNA kit.

General findings and caveats noted by the study authors: In healthy vaccine recipients, vaccine-induced clones were almost all SARS-CoV-2 mono-reactive, with only 1 of 255 being cross-reactive with common cold coronaviruses. The study was limited by a small number of convalescent patients and lacked early post-infection timepoints. Clones induced by infection and clones induced by vaccination both contracted markedly at late timepoints after vaccination, which fits with T cell responses waning over time.

The sample was CD4+ T cells from PBMCs cultured with HCoV-NL63 spike peptides, taken after COVID-19 vaccination. The label giving this sample's cell subset or site can be read as: HCoV-NL63 spike overlapping peptide pool stimulation. The sequence was collected from a human donor who received a COVID-19 vaccine. Some clones in this sample may be carry-over from other donors' samples. The receptor chain draws on TRBV5-6 and TRBJ1-3; tentative D gene TRBD1, with 6 bases matching. CDR3 reads: CASSLRGFGNTIYF. The nucleotide sequence is TGTGCCAGCAGCTTGAGGGGGTTTGGAAACACCATATATTTT.